This TCR beta chain was captured by sequencing in a study of CD8+CD57+ T cells in acquired aplastic anemia. The sequenced patients had an expansion of CD8+CD57+ cells seen by flow cytometry. Template material for TCR beta VDJ and CDR3 profiling consisted of genomic DNA. Via MiXCR, TCRdb re-called the reads, giving one row per CDR3 protein. The data contain around 190,000 distinct CDR3 sequences, about 44% of them seen just once; the ten biggest clones take up over 10%. Germline lookup yields CDR1 SSHAT and CDR2 FNYEAQ (reference sequence). The length of the CDR3 is 16 residues. Points from the study as a whole: Patient and control CD8+ Simpson's diversity was not significantly different.

Concerning this clonotype itself: Its antigen is not identified. Germline is not matched at one junction end, which may reflect a read error.

This TCR derives from a human donor with aplastic anemia. The sequencing sample was made of sorted CD4+, CD8+, or CD8+CD57+ T cells (not recorded which) from PBMCs. The gene calls are TRBV7-7 and TRBJ2-7, with 9 bases lining up with TRBD2. Here the CDR3 reads CASSLASPAGGYEQYF. The CDR3 bases are TGTGCTAGCAGCTTAGCGAGTCCAGCGGGGGGCTACGAGCAGTACTTC.